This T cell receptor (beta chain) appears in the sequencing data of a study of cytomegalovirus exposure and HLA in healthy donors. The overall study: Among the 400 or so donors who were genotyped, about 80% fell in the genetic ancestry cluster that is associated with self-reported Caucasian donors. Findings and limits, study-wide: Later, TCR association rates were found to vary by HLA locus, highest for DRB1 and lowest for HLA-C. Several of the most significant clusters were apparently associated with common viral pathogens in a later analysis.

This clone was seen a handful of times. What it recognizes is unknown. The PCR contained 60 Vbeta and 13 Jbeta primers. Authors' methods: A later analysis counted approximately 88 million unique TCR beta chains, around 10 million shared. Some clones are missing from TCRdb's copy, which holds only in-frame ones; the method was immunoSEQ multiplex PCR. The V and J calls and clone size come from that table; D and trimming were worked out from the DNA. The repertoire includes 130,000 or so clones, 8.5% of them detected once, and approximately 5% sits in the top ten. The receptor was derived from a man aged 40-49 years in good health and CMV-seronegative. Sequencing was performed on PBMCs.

CDR3 sequence: CATSPGGYNEQFF. DNA of the CDR3: TGTGCCACCAGCCCCGGGGGGTACAATGAGCAGTTCTTC. The chain joins TRBV15 to TRBJ2-1; 7 positions agree with TRBD2. V trimming: 5 bases; J trimming: 4 bases; junction bases outside the gene matches: 2. This CDR3 comprises 13 residues. Germline V gives CDR1 LNHNV, CDR2 YYDKDF (reference sequence).